This TCR beta chain was identified in a study of shared clonotypes between healthy human individuals. Regarding the study as a whole: Naive CD4 clonotype sharing across a handful of donors was 5% to 6%. Incompleteness in sorted-subset sequencing, despite large depth, was shown by rarefaction. Richness estimates generally favored naive over memory subsets.

CDR1 is SQVTM and CDR2 is ANQGSEA in the germline V gene. V dropped 2 bases and J dropped 5; count of bases not matched to a gene: 6. The CDR3 is made up of 15 amino acids. As to this clone: Its antigen is not identified.

Per the authors' pipeline: ImmunoSEQ output lacked quality scores and full-length reads, limiting matched filtering. Profiling relied on immunoSEQ multiplex PCR, and the TCRdb table lists in-frame clones only, not all of them. The D gene and trimming were derived from the DNA, and the V and J assignments and clone size from that table. The sample holds under 1,900,000 clones, around 98.5% seen once. Sequencing was carried out using naive CD4+ T cells sorted from blood. Noted subset: CD45RA+ positively selected. The TCR originated in a man aged 25 to 45 in good health. The chain combines TRBV29-1 with TRBJ2-2, with TRBD1 identical over 9 bases. The CDR3 sequence is CSVELGQGLTGELFF. The CDR3 nucleotides read TGCAGCGTTGAACTGGGACAGGGTCTTACCGGGGAGCTGTTTTTT.